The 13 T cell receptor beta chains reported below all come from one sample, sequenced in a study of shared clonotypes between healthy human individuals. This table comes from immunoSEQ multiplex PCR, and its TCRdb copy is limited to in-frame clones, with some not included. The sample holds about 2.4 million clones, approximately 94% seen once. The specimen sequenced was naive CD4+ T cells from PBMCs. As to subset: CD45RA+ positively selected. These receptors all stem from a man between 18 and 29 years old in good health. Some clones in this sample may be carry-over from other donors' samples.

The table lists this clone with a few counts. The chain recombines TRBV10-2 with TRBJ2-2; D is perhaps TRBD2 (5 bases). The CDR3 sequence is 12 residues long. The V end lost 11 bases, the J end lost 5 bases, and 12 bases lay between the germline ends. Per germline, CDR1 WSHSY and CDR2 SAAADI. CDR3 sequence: CAYSGRTGELFF. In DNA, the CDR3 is TGCGCCTACAGCGGAAGGACCGGGGAGCTGTTTTTT.

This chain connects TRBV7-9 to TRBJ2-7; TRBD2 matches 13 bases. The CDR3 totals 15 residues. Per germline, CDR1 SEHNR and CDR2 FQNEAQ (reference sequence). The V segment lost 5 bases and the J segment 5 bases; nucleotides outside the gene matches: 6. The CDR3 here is CASSRTSGRDHEQYF. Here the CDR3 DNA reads TGTGCCAGCAGCCGGACTAGCGGGAGAGACCACGAGCAGTACTTC.

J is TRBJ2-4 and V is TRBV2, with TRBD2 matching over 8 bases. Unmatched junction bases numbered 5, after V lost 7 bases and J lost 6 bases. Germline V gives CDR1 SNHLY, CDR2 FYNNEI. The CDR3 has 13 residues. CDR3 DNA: TGTGCCAGCAACCGGGAGGGGATAAACATTCAGTACTTC. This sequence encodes CASNREGINIQYF.

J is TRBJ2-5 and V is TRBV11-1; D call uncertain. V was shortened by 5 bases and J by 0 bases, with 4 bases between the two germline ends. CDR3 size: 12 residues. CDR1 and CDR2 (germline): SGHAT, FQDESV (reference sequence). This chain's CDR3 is CASSQHQETQYF. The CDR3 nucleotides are TGTGCCAGCAGCCAACACCAAGAGACCCAGTACTTC.

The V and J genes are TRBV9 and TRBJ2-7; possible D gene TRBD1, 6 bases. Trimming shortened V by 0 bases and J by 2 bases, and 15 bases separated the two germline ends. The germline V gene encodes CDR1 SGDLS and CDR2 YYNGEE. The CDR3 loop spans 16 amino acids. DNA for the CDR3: TGTGCCAGCAGCGTAGCCGGGGCAGGGGTTCCCTACGAGCAGTACTTC. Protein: CASSVAGAGVPYEQYF. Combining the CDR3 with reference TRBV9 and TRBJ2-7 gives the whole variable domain DSGVTQTPKHLITATGQRVTLRCSPRSGDLSVYWYQQSLDQGLQFLIQYYNGEERAKGNILERFSAQQFPDLHSELNLSSLELGDSALYFCASSVAGAGVPYEQYFGPGTRLTVT.

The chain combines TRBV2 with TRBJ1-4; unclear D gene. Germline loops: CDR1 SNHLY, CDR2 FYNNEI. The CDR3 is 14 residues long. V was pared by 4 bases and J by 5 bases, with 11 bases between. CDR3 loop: CASSVTRINEKLFF. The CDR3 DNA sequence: TGTGCCAGCAGTGTGACTCGGATAAATGAAAAACTGTTTTTT. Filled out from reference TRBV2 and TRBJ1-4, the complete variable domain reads EPEVTQTPSHQVTQMGQEVILRCVPISNHLYFYWYRQILGQKVEFLVSFYNNEISEKSEIFDDQFSVERPDGSNFTLKIRSTKLEDSAMYFCASSVTRINEKLFFGSGTQLSVL.

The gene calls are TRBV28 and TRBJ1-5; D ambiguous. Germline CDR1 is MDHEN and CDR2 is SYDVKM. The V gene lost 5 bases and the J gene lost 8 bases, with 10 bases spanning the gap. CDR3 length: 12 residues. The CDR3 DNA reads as TGTGCCAGCAGTGGGGATGTTAAGCCCCAGCATTTT. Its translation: CASSGDVKPQHF.

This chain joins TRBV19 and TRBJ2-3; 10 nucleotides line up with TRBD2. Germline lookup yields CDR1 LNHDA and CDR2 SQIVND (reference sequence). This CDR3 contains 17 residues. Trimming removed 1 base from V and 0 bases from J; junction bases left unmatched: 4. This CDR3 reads CASSIAKTSGSTDTQYF. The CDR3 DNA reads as TGTGCCAGTAGTATAGCGAAGACTAGCGGGAGCACAGATACGCAGTATTTT.

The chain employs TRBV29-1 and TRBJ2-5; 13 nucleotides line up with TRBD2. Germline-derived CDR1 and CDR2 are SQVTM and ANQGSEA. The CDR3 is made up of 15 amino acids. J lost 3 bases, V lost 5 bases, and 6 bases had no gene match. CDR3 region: CSVSYGTSGEETQYF. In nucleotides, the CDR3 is TGCAGCGTTTCTTACGGGACTAGCGGGGAAGAGACCCAGTACTTC.

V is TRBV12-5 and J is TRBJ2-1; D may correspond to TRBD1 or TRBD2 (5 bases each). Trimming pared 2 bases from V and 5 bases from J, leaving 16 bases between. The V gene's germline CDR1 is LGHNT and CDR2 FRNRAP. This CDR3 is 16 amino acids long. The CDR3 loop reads CASGLTTGRLHNEQFF. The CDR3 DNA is TGTGCTAGTGGTTTGACAACGGGACGGCTACACAATGAGCAGTTCTTC.

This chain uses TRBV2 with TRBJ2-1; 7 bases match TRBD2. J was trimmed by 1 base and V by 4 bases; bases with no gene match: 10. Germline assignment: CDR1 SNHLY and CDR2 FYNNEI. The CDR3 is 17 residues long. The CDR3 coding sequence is TGTGCCAGCAGTGGGGCTAGCGGAGCTCCTTCCTACAATGAGCAGTTCTTC. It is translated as CASSGASGAPSYNEQFF.

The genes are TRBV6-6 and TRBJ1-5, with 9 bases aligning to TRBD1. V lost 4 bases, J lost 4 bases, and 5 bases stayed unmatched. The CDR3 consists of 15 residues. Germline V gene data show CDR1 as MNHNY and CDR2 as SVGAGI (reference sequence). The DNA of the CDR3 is TGTGCCAGCAGTTGGGGGACAGGGCGAAATCAGCCCCAGCATTTT. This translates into CASSWGTGRNQPQHF.

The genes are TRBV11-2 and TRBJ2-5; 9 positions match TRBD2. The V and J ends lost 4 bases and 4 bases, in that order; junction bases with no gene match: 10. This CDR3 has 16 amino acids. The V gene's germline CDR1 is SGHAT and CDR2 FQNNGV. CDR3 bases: TGTGCCAGCAGCTCGAATAGCGGGAGCAGGGTAGAGACCCAGTACTTC. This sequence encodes CASSSNSGSRVETQYF.